The sequence of this TCR beta chain was determined in a study of blood T cell dynamics during melanoma immunotherapy. The repertoire was sequenced with immunoSEQ multiplex PCR; TCRdb's copy has only in-frame clones and lacks some. Among approximately 28,000 clones listed, 65% to 85% were seen once. This CDR3 comprises 14 residues. CDR1 is LNHDA, CDR2 SQIVND, per germline (reference sequence). With 4 bases removed from V and 4 bases from J, the gap between germline ends came to 13 bases. This clone was observed a single time. The time point denotes: week 3, after first cycle of checkpoint inhibitor. The source material was blood, sampled from a patient treated with checkpoint blockade. The rearrangement links TRBV19 to TRBJ1-2, with D perhaps TRBD1 (5 bases). This receptor was taken from a human donor with melanoma. The CDR3 region has the DNA TGTGCCAGTAGTACCACAGGTGATGTCTATGGCTACACCTTC. This encodes CASSTTGDVYGYTF.